This passage covers 20 T cell receptor beta chains from one sample sequenced in a study of blood T cell repertoires in COVID-19. TCRdb's table, derived via immunoSEQ multiplex PCR, lists solely in-frame clones and lacks some. The sample has about 86,000 clones, roughly 82% seen once. Sample: peripheral blood. The receptors were gathered from an elderly woman with acute or convalescent COVID-19.

The chain uses TRBV3-1 (or the pseudogene TRBV3-2) and TRBJ2-7; 8 positions match TRBD2. The CDR3 covers 13 residues. Germline V gene data show CDR1 as LGHDT and CDR2 as YNNKEL (reference sequence). V lost 6 bases, J lost 0 bases, and 1 base stayed unmatched. This CDR3 is CASSTSGSYEQYF. The CDR3, as DNA: TGTGCCAGCAGTACTAGCGGCTCCTACGAGCAGTACTTC.

V is TRBV14 and J is TRBJ2-7; 7 positions match TRBD2. This CDR3 region has 15 residues. V lost 3 bases and J lost 0; bases outside the gene matches: 5. The germline CDR1 and CDR2 sequences are SGHDN and FVKESK. The CDR3 DNA reads as TGTGCCAGCAGCCACGCTAGCGGAAGCTCCTACGAGCAGTACTTC. Its protein product is CASSHASGSSYEQYF.

The gene calls are TRBV2 and TRBJ1-2, with TRBD1 matching over 8 bases. The J segment lost 7 bases and the V segment lost 4 bases, leaving 8 bases of the junction unmatched. Germline V gene data show CDR1 as SNHLY and CDR2 as FYNNEI. This CDR3 is 14 amino acids long. CDR3 protein: CASSGQGITGGYTF. The DNA of the CDR3 is TGTGCCAGCAGTGGACAGGGGATTACTGGTGGCTACACCTTC.

J is TRBJ1-5 and V is TRBV19; possibly TRBD1 for D (6 bases). This CDR3 is built from 15 residues. Germline V gene data show CDR1 as LNHDA and CDR2 as SQIVND (reference sequence). The ends were cut back, 3 bases at V and 4 bases at J, with 13 bases in the middle. The CDR3 DNA follows: TGTGCCAGTAGTATCGGGTGGACAGATAATCAGCCCCAGCATTTT. This encodes CASSIGWTDNQPQHF.

The chain links TRBV6-5 to TRBJ1-1; D gene unclear. Per the germline V gene, CDR1 is MNHEY and CDR2 is SVGAGI. CDR3 length: 14 residues. V was clipped by 6 bases and J by 2 bases, with 13 bases between them. In DNA form, the CDR3 reads TGTGCCAGCAGCCCCCCCGGGGATAACACTGAAGCTTTCTTT. It is translated as CASSPPGDNTEAFF.

This chain joins TRBV19 and TRBJ2-2; no firm D call. Trimming cost V 1 base and J 2 bases, with 5 bases left between them. The germline V gene has CDR1 LNHDA and CDR2 SQIVND (reference sequence). This CDR3 has 14 amino acids. CDR3 nucleotide sequence: TGTGCCAGTAGTATAGGTAGAAACACCGGGGAGCTGTTTTTT. Its protein is CASSIGRNTGELFF.

The J gene is TRBJ1-2, the V gene TRBV6-5; 7 positions agree with TRBD1. The ends lost 0 bases at V and 2 bases at J; junction bases unmatched: 3. CDR1 is MNHEY, CDR2 SVGAGI, per germline. The CDR3 is 15 amino acids. CDR3 in DNA: TGTGCCAGCAGTTACTCTGGGACAGCGAACTATGGCTACACCTTC. Translated, it gives CASSYSGTANYGYTF.

The rearrangement uses TRBV4-2 and TRBJ2-3, with D perhaps TRBD2 (6 bases). Trimming left V 5 bases short and J 2 bases short, with 17 bases between. The CDR3 covers 16 residues. Per the germline V gene, CDR1 is LGHNA and CDR2 is YNFKEQ. CDR3 sequence: CASSDFWDFNTDTQYF. Here the CDR3 DNA reads TGTGCCAGCAGCGATTTCTGGGACTTTAACACAGATACGCAGTATTTT.

The CDR3 sequence: CASSDSGADTDTQYF. CDR3 nucleotides: TGTGCCAGCAGTGACAGCGGGGCTGACACAGATACGCAGTATTTT. The genes are TRBV2 and TRBJ2-3; TRBD2 agrees at 7 bases. Losses at the gene ends were 3 bases for V and 2 bases for J; bases not matched to a gene: 5. The CDR3 is 15 residues long. Germline CDR1 and CDR2: SNHLY and FYNNEI. Full variable domain (rest looked up from reference TRBV2 and TRBJ2-3): EPEVTQTPSHQVTQMGQEVILRCVPISNHLYFYWYRQILGQKVEFLVSFYNNEISEKSEIFDDQFSVERPDGSNFTLKIRSTKLEDSAMYFCASSDSGADTDTQYFGPGTRLTVL.

This chain uses TRBV3-1 (or the pseudogene TRBV3-2) with TRBJ2-1; the match to TRBD1 covers 8 bases. The CDR3 is made up of 15 amino acids. Germline assignment: CDR1 LGHDT and CDR2 YNNKEL (reference sequence). After removal of 4 bases from V and 7 bases from J, the junction contained 9 bases not matched to a gene. For the CDR3, the DNA is TGTGCCAGCAGCCCTCTTTGGACAGGGTCGAATGAGCAGTTCTTC. This codes for CASSPLWTGSNEQFF.

This clone occurred once. V usage is TRBV11-2 and J usage is TRBJ1-4; D is ambiguous. CDR1 SGHAT and CDR2 FQNNGV come from the germline V gene. The CDR3 totals 15 residues. V lost 3 bases to trimming and J lost 8 bases, with 16 bases between them. The CDR3 DNA reads as TGTGCCAGCAGCTTTCCAGTCGGAGTTGCGGAAAAACTGTTTTTT. Amino acid sequence: CASSFPVGVAEKLFF.

The genes are TRBV19 and TRBJ1-2, with 9 positions matching TRBD1. Germline values: CDR1 LNHDA, CDR2 SQIVND (reference sequence). V trimming: 5 bases; J trimming: 4 bases; junction bases outside the gene matches: 14. The CDR3 totals 17 residues. The CDR3 protein is CASSVLPGQGNAYGYTF. In DNA form, the CDR3 reads TGTGCCAGTAGTGTCCTGCCGGGACAGGGTAATGCCTATGGCTACACCTTC.

This chain joins TRBV5-1 and TRBJ2-2; D not resolved. Germline CDR1 is SGHRS and CDR2 is YFSETQ. V was clipped by 1 base and J by 0 bases, with 7 bases between them. This CDR3 is 15 amino acids long. The CDR3 protein is CASSLTPTNTGELFF. CDR3 sequence (DNA): TGCGCCAGCAGCTTGACACCAACGAACACCGGGGAGCTGTTTTTT. The whole variable domain, filled in from reference TRBV5-1 and TRBJ2-2, reads KAGVTQTPRYLIKTRGQQVTLSCSPISGHRSVSWYQQTPGQGLQFLFEYFSETQRNKGNFPGRFSGRQFSNSRSEMNVSTLELGDSALYLCASSLTPTNTGELFFGEGSRLTVL.

V gene TRBV2 combines with J gene TRBJ2-3; maybe TRBD1 (6 bases). V was cut by 6 bases and J by 3 bases, with 16 bases left in between. The CDR3 sequence is 15 residues long. Looked up from germline, CDR1 is SNHLY and CDR2 is FYNNEI. The CDR3 is CASRLSQGGTDTQYF. The CDR3, as DNA: TGTGCCAGCAGGCTATCACAGGGCGGGACAGATACGCAGTATTTT.

This clone was found a few times. This chain joins TRBV21-1 and TRBJ2-2; the table's TRBD1 call for D was not verified on the DNA. TRBV21-1 is tagged as a pseudogene. The CDR3 loop spans 16 amino acids. CDR3 protein: CASSKGLRDTTGELFF. The CDR3 DNA sequence: TGTGCCAGCAGCAAAGGTCTCCGGGACACAACCGGGGAGCTGTTTTTT.

This chain joins TRBV6-1 and TRBJ1-5; TRBD1 matches at 8 bases. Per germline, CDR1 MNHNS and CDR2 SASEGT. CDR3 length equals 18 residues. V lost 1 base and J lost 0; bases outside the gene matches: 8. CDR3 coding DNA: TGTGCCAGCAGTGAAGGGGAGGACAGGGTATATAGCAATCAGCCCCAGCATTTT. Translated: CASSEGEDRVYSNQPQHF.

In its sample, this clone was seen a few times. The chain joins TRBV10-3 to TRBJ1-6, with 8 positions matching TRBD1. The length of the CDR3 is 13 residues. The V and J ends lost 6 bases and 5 bases, in that order; junction bases with no gene match: 0. Per the germline V gene, CDR1 is ENHRY and CDR2 is SYGVKD. The CDR3 sequence: CAIRDRDNSPLHF. In DNA form, the CDR3 reads TGTGCCATCAGGGACAGGGATAATTCACCCCTCCACTTT.

This clone was seen only a few times. In DNA, the CDR3 is TGTGCCAGCAGAGACAGGACCTTCAATCAGCCCCAGCATTTT. Its translation is CASRDRTFNQPQHF. V and J are TRBV27 and TRBJ1-5; a weak D match, TRBD1 (6 bases). This CDR3 spans 14 amino acids. V was shortened by 6 bases and J by 3 bases, with 12 bases between the two germline ends. CDR1 and CDR2 (germline): MNHEY, SMNVEV (reference sequence).

The chain combines TRBV12-3 or TRBV12-4 with TRBJ2-7, with TRBD2 as a possible D gene (5 bases). V lost 5 bases and J 6 bases, leaving 14 bases between the germline ends. The CDR3 runs 13 residues. The CDR3 nucleotides are TGTGCCAGCAGTCTGGAGGAGTTTGGCGAGCAGTACTTC. Protein: CASSLEEFGEQYF.

J is TRBJ2-3 and V is TRBV6-5, with D possibly matching TRBD1 (5 bases). In germline, CDR1 is MNHEY, CDR2 SVGAGI. Trimming left V 6 bases short and J 4 bases short, with 8 bases between. The CDR3 contains 12 residues. The DNA for the CDR3 is TGTGCCAGCAGCAGGGTCCCAGATACGCAGTATTTT. This encodes CASSRVPDTQYF.